The TCR beta chain described here comes from a study of T cells after yellow fever vaccination. The CDR3 spans 16 residues. The V segment lost 2 bases and the J segment 2 bases; nucleotides outside the gene matches: 3. From germline, CDR1 is SGHTA and CDR2 FQGNSA. Regarding the study as a whole: At 95% to 98% for CD4 and over 80% for CD8, most primary-vaccination clones showed up again after the booster. FACS-sorted repertoires might harbor abundant contaminating clonotypes from the bulk population. There were almost no vaccine-responding clonotypes detectable in the sorted memory subsets on day 0.

TCRdb used MiXCR to reprocess the 5' RACE reads, holding one entry per CDR3 protein. Of around 1,300 distinct CDR3 sequences listed, roughly 60% are singletons. This sequence was found in a man aged 18 to 35 who received the YFV17D yellow fever vaccine. The sample consisted of PBMCs, either bulk or a sorted T-cell subset (CD4+, CD8+, memory, or dextramer-sorted; not recorded which), taken on the day of the yellow fever booster vaccination. The chain carries TRBV7-2 and TRBJ2-3; 11 bases map to TRBD2. The DNA of the CDR3 is TGTGCCAGCAGCTTACTAGCGGGGGGACCCACAGATACGCAGTATTTT. Translating gives CASSLLAGGPTDTQYF. The entire variable domain, with the rest obtained from reference TRBV7-2 and TRBJ2-3, is as follows: GAGVSQSPSNKVTEKGKDVELRCDPISGHTALYWYRQSLGQGLEFLIYFQGNSAPDKSGLPSDRFSAERTGGSVSTLTIQRTQQEDSAVYLCASSLLAGGPTDTQYFGPGTRLTVL.